This T cell receptor (beta chain) was captured in a study of T cells expressing NK-cell markers. The CDR3 totals 16 residues. CDR1 is MGHRA, CDR2 YSYEKL, per germline. TCRdb re-called the 5' RACE reads; one entry per CDR3 protein, DNA not given. The sample table includes about 390,000 distinct CDR3 sequences. Sequencing used blood T cells: a sorted CD56 or NKG2C T cell subset, CD4+ or CD8+ T cells, or bulk PBMC T cells (not recorded which). This sequence was found in a woman between 45 and 65 years old in good health. The rearrangement uses TRBV4-1 and TRBJ2-5; TCRdb's assignment of TRBD2 cannot be checked, as there is no DNA. The CDR3 reads CASSQPGLAGGETQYF.